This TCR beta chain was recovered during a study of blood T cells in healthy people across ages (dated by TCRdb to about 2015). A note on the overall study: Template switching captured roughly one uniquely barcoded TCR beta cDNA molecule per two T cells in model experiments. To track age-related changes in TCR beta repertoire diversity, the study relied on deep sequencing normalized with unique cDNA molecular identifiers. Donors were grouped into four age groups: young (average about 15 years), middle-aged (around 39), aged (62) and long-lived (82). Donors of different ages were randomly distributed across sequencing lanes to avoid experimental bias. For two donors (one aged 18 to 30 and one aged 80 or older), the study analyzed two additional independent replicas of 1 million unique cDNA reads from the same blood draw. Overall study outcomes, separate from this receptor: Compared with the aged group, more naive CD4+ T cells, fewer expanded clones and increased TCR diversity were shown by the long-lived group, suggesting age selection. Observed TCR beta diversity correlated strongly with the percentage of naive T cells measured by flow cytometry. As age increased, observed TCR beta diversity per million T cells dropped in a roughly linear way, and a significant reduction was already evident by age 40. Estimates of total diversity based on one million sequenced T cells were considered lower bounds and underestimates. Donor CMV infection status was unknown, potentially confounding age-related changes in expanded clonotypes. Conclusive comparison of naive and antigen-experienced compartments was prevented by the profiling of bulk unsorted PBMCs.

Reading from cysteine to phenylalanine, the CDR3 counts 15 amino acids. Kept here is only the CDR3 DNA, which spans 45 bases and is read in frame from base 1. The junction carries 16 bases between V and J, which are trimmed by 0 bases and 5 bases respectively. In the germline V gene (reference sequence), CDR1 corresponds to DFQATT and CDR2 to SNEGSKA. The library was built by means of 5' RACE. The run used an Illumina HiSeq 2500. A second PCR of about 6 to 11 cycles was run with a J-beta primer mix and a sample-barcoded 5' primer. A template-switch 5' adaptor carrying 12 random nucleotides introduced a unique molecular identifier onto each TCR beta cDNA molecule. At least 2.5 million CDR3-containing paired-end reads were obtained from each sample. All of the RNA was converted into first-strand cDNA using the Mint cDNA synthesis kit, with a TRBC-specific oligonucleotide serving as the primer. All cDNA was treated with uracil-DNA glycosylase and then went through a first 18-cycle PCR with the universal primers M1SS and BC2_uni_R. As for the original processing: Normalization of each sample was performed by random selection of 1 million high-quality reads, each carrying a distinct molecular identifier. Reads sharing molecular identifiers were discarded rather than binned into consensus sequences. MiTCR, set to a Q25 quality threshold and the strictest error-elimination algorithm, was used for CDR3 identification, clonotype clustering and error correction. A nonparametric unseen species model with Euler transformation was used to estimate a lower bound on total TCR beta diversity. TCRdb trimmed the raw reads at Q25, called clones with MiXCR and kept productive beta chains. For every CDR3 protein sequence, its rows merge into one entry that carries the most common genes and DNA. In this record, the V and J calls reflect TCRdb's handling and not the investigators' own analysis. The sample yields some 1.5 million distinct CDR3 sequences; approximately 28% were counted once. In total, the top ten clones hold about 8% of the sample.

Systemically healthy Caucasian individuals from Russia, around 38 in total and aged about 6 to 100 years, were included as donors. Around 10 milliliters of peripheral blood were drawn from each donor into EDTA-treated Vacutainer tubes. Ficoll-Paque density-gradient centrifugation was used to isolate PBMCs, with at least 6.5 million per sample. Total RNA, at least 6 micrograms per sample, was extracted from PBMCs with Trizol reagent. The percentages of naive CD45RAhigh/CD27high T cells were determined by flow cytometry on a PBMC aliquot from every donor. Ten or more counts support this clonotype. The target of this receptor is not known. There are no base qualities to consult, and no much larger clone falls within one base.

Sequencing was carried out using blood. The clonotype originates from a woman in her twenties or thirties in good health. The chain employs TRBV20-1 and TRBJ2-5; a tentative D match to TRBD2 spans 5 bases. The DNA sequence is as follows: TGCAGTGCTAGAGATTATCTAGCTAGTAGTGAGACCCAGTACTTC. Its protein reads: CSARDYLASSETQYF.